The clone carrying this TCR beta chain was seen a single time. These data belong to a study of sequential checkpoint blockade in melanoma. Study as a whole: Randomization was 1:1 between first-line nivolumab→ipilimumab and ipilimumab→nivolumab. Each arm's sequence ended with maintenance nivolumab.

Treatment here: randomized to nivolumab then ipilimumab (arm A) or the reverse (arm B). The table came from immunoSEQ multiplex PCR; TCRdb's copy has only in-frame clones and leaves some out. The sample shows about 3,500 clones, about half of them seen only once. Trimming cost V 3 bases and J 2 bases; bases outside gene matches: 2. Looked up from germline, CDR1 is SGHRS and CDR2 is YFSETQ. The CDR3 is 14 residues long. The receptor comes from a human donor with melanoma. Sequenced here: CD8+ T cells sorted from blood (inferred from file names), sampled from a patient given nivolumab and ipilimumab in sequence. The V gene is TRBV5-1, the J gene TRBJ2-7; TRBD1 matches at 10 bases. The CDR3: CASSYGTGAYEQYF. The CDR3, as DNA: TGCGCCAGCAGCTACGGGACAGGGGCCTACGAGCAGTACTTC.